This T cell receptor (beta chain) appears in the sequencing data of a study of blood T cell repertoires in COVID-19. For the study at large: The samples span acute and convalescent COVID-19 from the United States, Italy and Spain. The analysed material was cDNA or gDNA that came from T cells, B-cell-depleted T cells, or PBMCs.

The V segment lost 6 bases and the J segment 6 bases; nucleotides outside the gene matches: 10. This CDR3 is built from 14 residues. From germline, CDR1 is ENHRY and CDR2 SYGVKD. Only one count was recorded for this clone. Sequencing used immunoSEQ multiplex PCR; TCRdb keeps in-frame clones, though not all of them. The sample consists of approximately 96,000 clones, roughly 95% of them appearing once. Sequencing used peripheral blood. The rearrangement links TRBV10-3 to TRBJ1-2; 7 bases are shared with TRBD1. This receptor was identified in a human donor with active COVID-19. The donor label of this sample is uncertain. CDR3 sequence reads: CAISPTLGGDGYTF. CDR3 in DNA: TGTGCCATCAGCCCGACGCTAGGGGGCGATGGCTACACCTTC.